This TCR beta chain was captured in a study of shared clonotypes between healthy human individuals. General study results and limits: Larger richness was generally estimated for naive than memory subsets.

CD45RO-negative, CCR7-selected cells formed the naive CD8 fraction, which excluded terminally differentiated effector memory CD45RA+ cells. TCRdb keeps only in-frame clones here, not all; method: immunoSEQ multiplex PCR. The sample yields 550,000 to 600,000 clones, roughly 98% seen once. To note about this clone: Antigen: not known.

This CDR3 region has 16 residues. V shed 1 base, J shed 1 base, and the junction held 6 bases outside the gene matches. In germline, CDR1 is SEHNR, CDR2 FQNEAQ (reference sequence). The chain combines TRBV7-9 with TRBJ2-7; TRBD2 matches at 8 bases. The sample was naive CD8+ T cells sorted from blood. The receptor was isolated from a man in his thirties or forties in good health. The CDR3 DNA reads as TGTGCCAGCAGCTTAGTAGCGGGAAGGGCTTCCTACGAGCAGTACTTC. Translating gives CASSLVAGRASYEQYF.